In this sample, the clone carrying this T cell receptor (beta chain) turned up many times. The sample originates from a study of regulatory T cells in long-lasting Graves disease. Arm-PCR of CDR3 regions with iRepertoire HTBI primers generated TCR beta libraries. TCRdb ran MiXCR on the multiplex PCR reads and lists one entry per CDR3 protein. The sample comprises 450,000 to 600,000 distinct CDR3 sequences, roughly 14% of which are singletons, and roughly 9.7% rests with the top ten. The V end was cut by 1 base, the J end by 0 bases, with 13 bases between. This CDR3 spans 16 amino acids. Germline CDR1 and CDR2: MDHEN and SYDVKM. Time point: newly diagnosed GD, antithyroid drugs for less than 3 months. Preparation of the TCR library used RNA extracted from PBMCs. A further study also used this sample, focusing on T cells in Graves' hyperthyroidism and ophthalmopathy.

This sample comprised peripheral blood mononuclear cells (PBMCs), obtained at new diagnosis, from a patient treated with antithyroid drugs. This chain joins TRBV28 and TRBJ2-7; no definite D call. This receptor was identified in a man aged 30 to 39 with Graves disease. The CDR3 DNA sequence: TGTGCCAGCAGTTTATCTACCGGAACTACCTCCTACGAGCAGTACTTC. This encodes CASSLSTGTTSYEQYF.